This T cell receptor beta chain emerged from a study of shared clonotypes between healthy human individuals. Points from the study as a whole: Rarefaction curves obtained for sorted subsets showed sequencing incomplete despite large depth.

Remarks on this clone: Its antigen is undetermined. Different DNA sequences within this sample yield the same CDR3.

Repertoires were generated with immunoSEQ multiplex PCR, while TCRdb's copy carries only in-frame clones and drops some. This table holds millions of clones, 85% to 95% found once. The trim removed 5 bases at V and 4 bases at J, leaving 4 bases unmatched. The CDR3 sequence is 14 residues long. Germline V CDR1 and CDR2: MNHNS, SASEGT. The J gene is TRBJ2-7, the V gene TRBV6-1; TRBD2 agrees at 11 bases. The sequencing input was naive CD4+ T cells from PBMCs. Subset reported: CD45RA+ positively selected. The clonotype originates from a young man in good health. Some clones in this sample may be carry-over from other donors' samples. This CDR3 reads CASSRTSGSYEQYF. In DNA, the CDR3 is TGTGCCAGCAGTCGGACTAGCGGGTCTTACGAGCAGTACTTC.